This T cell receptor (beta chain) is from a study of cytomegalovirus exposure and HLA in healthy donors. The CDR3 contains 12 residues. Germline CDR1 SEHNR, CDR2 FQNEAQ (reference sequence). The germline V and J ends were trimmed by 6 bases and 6 bases, with 11 bases remaining between them. 60 Vbeta and 13 Jbeta primers were used in PCR. Only in-frame clones appear in the TCRdb table, and some are missing; sequencing was by immunoSEQ multiplex PCR. Among about 130,000 clones listed, approximately 85% were seen once. Sequencing used PBMCs. The rearrangement uses TRBV7-9 and TRBJ1-1, with no clear D. This TCR was sampled from a boy under 18 in good health and CMV-seronegative. The CDR3: CASSRGNSEAFF. Here the CDR3 DNA reads TGTGCCAGCAGTCGGGGTAATTCTGAAGCTTTCTTT.